The rows below give T cell receptor beta chains drawn from one sample of a study of OX40 agonist ivuxolimab in advanced cancers. TCRdb keeps only in-frame clones here, not all; method: immunoSEQ multiplex PCR. The sample consists of over 70,000 clones, 88% of them appearing once. Sample: CD4+ or CD8+ T cells sorted from blood, taken in a trial of the OX40 agonist ivuxolimab. The receptor set was obtained from an adult with an advanced solid tumor such as melanoma, head and neck, liver or kidney cancer. Both conserved end residues are part of each CDR3. Each record gives: J gene, V gene, clone size, D gene, CDR3 DNA, CDR3 protein. D genes are given only for firm matches. Size is omitted from some rows. Given values are once, few, many or a class for expanded clones.

j_gene: TRBJ2-3; v_gene: TRBV4-3; abundance: few; d_gene: TRBD2; CDR3nt: TGCGCCAGCAGCCAGTTCACCGGGACTAGCGGGGGGGCTACAGATACGCAGTATTTT; CDR3aa: CASSQFTGTSGGATDTQYF
j_gene: TRBJ1-4; v_gene: TRBV5-4; abundance: NA; d_gene: NA; CDR3nt: TGTGCCAGCAGCTCGGGGGTTTTTTCTAATGAAAAACTGTTTTTT; CDR3aa: CASSSGVFSNEKLFF
j_gene: TRBJ2-5; v_gene: TRBV7-9; abundance: NA; d_gene: TRBD2; CDR3nt: TGTGCCAGCAGCTTAGTGACCGGGAGGGAGCAAGAGACCCAGTACTTC; CDR3aa: CASSLVTGREQETQYF
j_gene: TRBJ2-5; v_gene: TRBV7-6; abundance: NA; d_gene: NA; CDR3nt: TGTGCCAGCAGCTTAGTCACAGCTGCGGAGACCCAGTACTTC; CDR3aa: CASSLVTAAETQYF
j_gene: TRBJ2-3; v_gene: TRBV4-1; abundance: NA; d_gene: TRBD2; CDR3nt: TGCGCCAGCAGCCGGGACCCGGGACTAGCGGGGGGAGGAATTACAGATACGCAGTATTTT; CDR3aa: CASSRDPGLAGGGITDTQYF
j_gene: TRBJ1-1; v_gene: TRBV14; abundance: NA; d_gene: NA; CDR3nt: TGTGCCAGCAGCCTTCAAGAGAACACTGAAGCTTTCTTT; CDR3aa: CASSLQENTEAFF
j_gene: TRBJ2-3; v_gene: TRBV7-9; abundance: few; d_gene: TRBD2; CDR3nt: TGTGCCAGCAGCTTACCGAGGGAGGTAGCGGGGGTGGATACGCAGTATTTT; CDR3aa: CASSLPREVAGVDTQYF
j_gene: TRBJ1-4; v_gene: TRBV5-5; abundance: once; d_gene: NA; CDR3nt: TGTGCCAGCAGCTTGGACAGCCCCTTCGCCCTTGCAACTAATGAAAAACTGTTTTTT; CDR3aa: CASSLDSPFALATNEKLFF
j_gene: TRBJ1-5; v_gene: TRBV30; abundance: once; d_gene: TRBD1; CDR3nt: TGTGCCTGGAGTGTAACAGGGGGCACTCAGCCCCAGCATTTT; CDR3aa: CAWSVTGGTQPQHF
j_gene: TRBJ1-1; v_gene: TRBV4-2; abundance: NA; d_gene: TRBD1; CDR3nt: TGTGCCAGCAGCCAGGCAGGGGGCGTTGGCACTGAAGCTTTCTTT; CDR3aa: CASSQAGGVGTEAFF
j_gene: TRBJ2-3; v_gene: TRBV2; abundance: few; d_gene: TRBD2; CDR3nt: TGTGCCAGCAGAGACTCGGGACTAGCGGGGGGGGTAGATACGCAGTATTTT; CDR3aa: CASRDSGLAGGVDTQYF
j_gene: TRBJ1-1; v_gene: TRBV30; abundance: NA; d_gene: NA; CDR3nt: TGTGCCTGGAGTGTACACGGGCGAGAAGCTTTCTTT; CDR3aa: CAWSVHGREAFF
j_gene: TRBJ2-7; v_gene: TRBV5-1; abundance: NA; d_gene: NA; CDR3nt: TGCGCCAGCGGCCCAAATTTCTACGAGCAGTACTTC; CDR3aa: CASGPNFYEQYF
j_gene: TRBJ1-1; v_gene: TRBV5-1; abundance: NA; d_gene: NA; CDR3nt: TGCGCCAGCAGCCCCGGGGGGGGCGTAGGGACTGAAGCTTTCTTT; CDR3aa: CASSPGGGVGTEAFF
j_gene: TRBJ1-2; v_gene: TRBV5-1; abundance: NA; d_gene: TRBD1; CDR3nt: TGCGCCAGCAGGGACGGGACAGGGAACTATGGCTACACCTTC; CDR3aa: CASRDGTGNYGYTF
j_gene: TRBJ2-7; v_gene: TRBV19; abundance: NA; d_gene: TRBD1; CDR3nt: TGTGCCAGTAGTAAGGACAGGGGGAGGCACGAGCAGTACTTC; CDR3aa: CASSKDRGRHEQYF
j_gene: TRBJ1-2; v_gene: TRBV27; abundance: NA; d_gene: NA; CDR3nt: TGTGCCAGCAGTTTGGGCAGTCTCTATGGCTACACCTTC; CDR3aa: CASSLGSLYGYTF
j_gene: TRBJ2-3; v_gene: TRBV11-2; abundance: NA; d_gene: TRBD1; CDR3nt: TGTGCCAGCAGCTTGGGACAGGGGGTCGCTAGCACAGATACGCAGTATTTT; CDR3aa: CASSLGQGVASTDTQYF
j_gene: TRBJ1-4; v_gene: TRBV30; abundance: NA; d_gene: NA; CDR3nt: TGTGCCTGGGGGCCGGCCCGTGAAAAACTGTTTTTT; CDR3aa: CAWGPAREKLFF
j_gene: TRBJ2-5; v_gene: TRBV27; abundance: NA; d_gene: TRBD1; CDR3nt: TGTGCCAGCAGGTTGACAGGGGCCTATACCCAGTACTTC; CDR3aa: CASRLTGAYTQYF
j_gene: TRBJ1-6; v_gene: TRBV2; abundance: NA; d_gene: TRBD1; CDR3nt: TGTGCCAGCATGGGGACAGGGACCGGAACCTATAATTCACCCCTCCACTTT; CDR3aa: CASMGTGTGTYNSPLHF
j_gene: TRBJ2-1; v_gene: TRBV7-9; abundance: NA; d_gene: TRBD2; CDR3nt: TGTGCCAGCAGCCCCGGACTAGCGGGGGGGTATGAGCAGTTCTTC; CDR3aa: CASSPGLAGGYEQFF
j_gene: TRBJ1-6; v_gene: TRBV7-2; abundance: NA; d_gene: NA; CDR3nt: TGTGCCAGCAGCTCCAGCCCAGTCCCCAGAAATTCACCCCTCCACTTT; CDR3aa: CASSSSPVPRNSPLHF
j_gene: TRBJ2-1; v_gene: TRBV5-6; abundance: NA; d_gene: TRBD2; CDR3nt: TGTGCCAGCAGCGTGAGCGGGGGGGCCGGGGTGAATGAGCAGTTCTTC; CDR3aa: CASSVSGGAGVNEQFF
j_gene: TRBJ1-6; v_gene: TRBV18; abundance: NA; d_gene: TRBD1; CDR3nt: TGTGCCAGCTCAGCCGGGACAGGGTATAATTCACCCCTCCACTTT; CDR3aa: CASSAGTGYNSPLHF
j_gene: TRBJ2-1; v_gene: TRBV10-3; abundance: NA; d_gene: TRBD2; CDR3nt: TGTGCCATCAGTTTGAGCGGGGGGCCAGGGGATGAGCAGTTCTTC; CDR3aa: CAISLSGGPGDEQFF
j_gene: TRBJ2-7; v_gene: TRBV7-2; abundance: NA; d_gene: NA; CDR3nt: TGTGCCAGCAGCTTAGGCAGGGTTGACGAGCAGTACTTC; CDR3aa: CASSLGRVDEQYF
j_gene: TRBJ1-6; v_gene: TRBV11-2; abundance: few; d_gene: TRBD1; CDR3nt: TGTGCCAGCAGCGGGTCCGGGACAGGGGGTAAATCACCCCTCCACTTT; CDR3aa: CASSGSGTGGKSPLHF
j_gene: TRBJ1-1; v_gene: TRBV11-2; abundance: NA; d_gene: NA; CDR3nt: TGTGCCAGCAGCTTAGTGTCAGGTGAAGCTTTCTTT; CDR3aa: CASSLVSGEAFF
j_gene: TRBJ2-3; v_gene: TRBV18; abundance: NA; d_gene: TRBD2; CDR3nt: TGTGCCAGCTCACCATTCGCTAGCGGGGTAACAGATACGCAGTATTTT; CDR3aa: CASSPFASGVTDTQYF
j_gene: TRBJ2-3; v_gene: TRBV6-5; abundance: few; d_gene: TRBD2; CDR3nt: TGTGCCAGCAGTTACTCCAAACTAGCGAATACGCAGTATTTT; CDR3aa: CASSYSKLANTQYF
j_gene: TRBJ1-1; v_gene: TRBV11-2; abundance: NA; d_gene: NA; CDR3nt: TGTGCCAGCAGCTTAGATTCGGGACGTAAGAGGGTTGAAGCTTTCTTT; CDR3aa: CASSLDSGRKRVEAFF
j_gene: TRBJ2-3; v_gene: TRBV9; abundance: NA; d_gene: NA; CDR3nt: TGTGCCAGCAGCGCCGTAGCGGCAGATACGCAGTATTTT; CDR3aa: CASSAVAADTQYF
j_gene: TRBJ1-4; v_gene: TRBV2; abundance: few; d_gene: NA; CDR3nt: TGTGCCAGCAGTGATTGGGTCTCTAATGAAAAACTGTTTTTT; CDR3aa: CASSDWVSNEKLFF
j_gene: TRBJ1-5; v_gene: TRBV6-5; abundance: NA; d_gene: NA; CDR3nt: TGTGCCACAAAGAGATCCGTGAGCAATCAGCCCCAGCATTTT; CDR3aa: CATKRSVSNQPQHF
j_gene: TRBJ2-1; v_gene: TRBV5-4; abundance: few; d_gene: TRBD2; CDR3nt: TGTGCCAGCAGCTTGGACGGGGGGGCTTACAATGAGCAGTTCTTC; CDR3aa: CASSLDGGAYNEQFF
j_gene: TRBJ1-5; v_gene: TRBV25-1; abundance: NA; d_gene: NA; CDR3nt: TGTGCCAGCAGTGCGGGACACCAAGACAATCAGCCCCAGCATTTT; CDR3aa: CASSAGHQDNQPQHF
j_gene: TRBJ2-7; v_gene: TRBV5-1; abundance: NA; d_gene: NA; CDR3nt: TGCGCCAGCAGCTTAGGGGACACCAGCCTAAAGCAGTACTTC; CDR3aa: CASSLGDTSLKQYF
j_gene: TRBJ1-6; v_gene: TRBV18; abundance: NA; d_gene: NA; CDR3nt: TGTGCCAGCTCACCGGGCAGCAATTCACCCCTCCACTTT; CDR3aa: CASSPGSNSPLHF
j_gene: TRBJ2-3; v_gene: TRBV19; abundance: NA; d_gene: NA; CDR3nt: TGTGCCAGTAGTACGGGACTGATCACAGATACGCAGTATTTT; CDR3aa: CASSTGLITDTQYF
j_gene: TRBJ2-6; v_gene: TRBV30; abundance: NA; d_gene: NA; CDR3nt: TGTGCCTGGACGGTTTCGGGGGCCAACGTCCTGACTTTC; CDR3aa: CAWTVSGANVLTF
j_gene: TRBJ1-5; v_gene: TRBV11-2; abundance: once; d_gene: NA; CDR3nt: TGTGCCAGCAGCTTAGATCTTGGGGCCCCCTCCCTTGATGGCAATCAGCCCCAGCATTTT; CDR3aa: CASSLDLGAPSLDGNQPQHF
j_gene: TRBJ1-2; v_gene: TRBV6-6; abundance: NA; d_gene: NA; CDR3nt: TGTGCCAGCAGATCGAGGGGCCTTACCTATGGCTACACCTTC; CDR3aa: CASRSRGLTYGYTF
j_gene: TRBJ1-6; v_gene: TRBV11-2; abundance: NA; d_gene: NA; CDR3nt: TGTGCCAGCAGCCGCCCCCACTTGAGGGGAGACTCACCCCTCCACTTT; CDR3aa: CASSRPHLRGDSPLHF
j_gene: TRBJ2-4; v_gene: TRBV6-1; abundance: NA; d_gene: TRBD1; CDR3nt: TGTGCCAGCAGTGAAGGGACAGGGGCTTTTTCGGCCAAAAACATTCAGTACTTC; CDR3aa: CASSEGTGAFSAKNIQYF
j_gene: TRBJ1-1; v_gene: TRBV4-3; abundance: NA; d_gene: TRBD1; CDR3nt: TGCGCCAGCAGCCTAGCAGGGGGCGCCGGTGAAGCTTTCTTT; CDR3aa: CASSLAGGAGEAFF
j_gene: TRBJ1-6; v_gene: TRBV9; abundance: NA; d_gene: TRBD1; CDR3nt: TGTGCCAGCAGCGGACAGGGGGGGTTACCCCTCCACTTT; CDR3aa: CASSGQGGLPLHF
j_gene: TRBJ2-7; v_gene: TRBV27; abundance: NA; d_gene: NA; CDR3nt: TGTGCCAGCAGTTCGAATACCGGACAGAGGCAGTACTTC; CDR3aa: CASSSNTGQRQYF
j_gene: TRBJ2-1; v_gene: TRBV7-2; abundance: NA; d_gene: NA; CDR3nt: TGTGCCAGCAGCCCAATACAGGGAAAGCAGTTCTTC; CDR3aa: CASSPIQGKQFF
j_gene: TRBJ1-4; v_gene: TRBV29-1; abundance: once; d_gene: NA; CDR3nt: TGCAGCGTCGTTATGGGGGAAAAACTGTTTTTT; CDR3aa: CSVVMGEKLFF
j_gene: TRBJ2-7; v_gene: TRBV12-5; abundance: NA; d_gene: TRBD2; CDR3nt: TGTGCTAGTGGTTTGGTATGGGCAGGGGGCGCAGTACTAGCGGGGGGCCCCTACGAGCAGTACTTC; CDR3aa: CASGLVWAGGAVLAGGPYEQYF
j_gene: TRBJ1-2; v_gene: TRBV30; abundance: NA; d_gene: NA; CDR3nt: TGTGCCTGGACCAGGGCGGACTATGGCTACACCTTC; CDR3aa: CAWTRADYGYTF
j_gene: TRBJ2-6; v_gene: TRBV7-3; abundance: NA; d_gene: NA; CDR3nt: TGTGCCAGCAGCTCGGGGTCCTCTGGGGCCAACGTCCTGACTTTC; CDR3aa: CASSSGSSGANVLTF
j_gene: TRBJ2-7; v_gene: TRBV7-2; abundance: few; d_gene: TRBD1; CDR3nt: TGTGCCAGCAGCTCCCGGGACAGGGTCTACGAGCAGTACTTC; CDR3aa: CASSSRDRVYEQYF